The T cell receptor beta chain described here comes from a study of blood T cell repertoires in COVID-19. Study-wide background: The United States, Italy and Spain provided the acute and convalescent COVID-19 samples. T cells, B-cell-depleted T cells, or PBMCs provided the cDNA or gDNA that served as material.

After removal of 4 bases from V and 4 bases from J, the junction contained 4 bases not matched to a gene. CDR3 length equals 14 residues. Germline V gene sequence: CDR1 SGHRS, CDR2 YFSETQ. Methods used by the authors: It was from reference gene primer amplification that nucleated cell counts were estimated. Method: immunoSEQ multiplex PCR; TCRdb's copy keeps in-frame clones and lacks some. The V and J calls and clone size are taken from that table; D and trimming were inferred from the DNA. The sample lists under 150,000 clones, around 88% occurring once. The TCR was taken from a human donor in a cohort sampled during active COVID-19. The chain links TRBV5-1 to TRBJ2-7; 11 nucleotides match TRBD2. Sequenced material: peripheral blood. The CDR3 protein is CASSSLAGGYEQYF. In nucleotides, the CDR3 is TGCGCCAGCAGCAGCCTAGCGGGGGGTTACGAGCAGTACTTC.